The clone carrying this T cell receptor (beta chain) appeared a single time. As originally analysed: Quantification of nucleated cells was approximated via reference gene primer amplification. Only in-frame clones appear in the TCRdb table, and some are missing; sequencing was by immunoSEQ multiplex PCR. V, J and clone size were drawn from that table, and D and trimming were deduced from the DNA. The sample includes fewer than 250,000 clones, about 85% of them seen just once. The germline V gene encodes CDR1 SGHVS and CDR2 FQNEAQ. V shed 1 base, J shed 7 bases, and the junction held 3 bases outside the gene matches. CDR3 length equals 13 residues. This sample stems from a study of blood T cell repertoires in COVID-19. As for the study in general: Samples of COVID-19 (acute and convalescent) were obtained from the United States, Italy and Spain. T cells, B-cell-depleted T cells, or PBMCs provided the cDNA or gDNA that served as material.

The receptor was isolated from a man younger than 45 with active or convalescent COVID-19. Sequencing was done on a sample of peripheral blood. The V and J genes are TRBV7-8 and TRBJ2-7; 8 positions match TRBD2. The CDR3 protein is CASSLGGGGEQYF. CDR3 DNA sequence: TGTGCCAGCAGCTTAGGCGGCGGGGGGGAGCAGTACTTC.